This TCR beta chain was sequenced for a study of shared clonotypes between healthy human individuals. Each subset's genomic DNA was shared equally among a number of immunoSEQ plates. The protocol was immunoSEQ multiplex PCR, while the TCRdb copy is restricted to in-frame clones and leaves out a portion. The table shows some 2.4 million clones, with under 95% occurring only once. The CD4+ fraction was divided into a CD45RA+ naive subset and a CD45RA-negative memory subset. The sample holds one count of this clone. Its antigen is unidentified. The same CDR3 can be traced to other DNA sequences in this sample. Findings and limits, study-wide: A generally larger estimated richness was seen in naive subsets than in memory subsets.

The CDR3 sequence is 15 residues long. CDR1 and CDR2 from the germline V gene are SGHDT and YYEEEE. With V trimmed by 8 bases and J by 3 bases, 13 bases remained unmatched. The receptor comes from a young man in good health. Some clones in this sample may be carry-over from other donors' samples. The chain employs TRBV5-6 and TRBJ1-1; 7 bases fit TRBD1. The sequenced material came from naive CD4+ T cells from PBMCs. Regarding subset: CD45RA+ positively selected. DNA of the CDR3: TGTGCCAGTTCAAGTCAAGGGGGCGCGGACACTGAAGCTTTCTTT. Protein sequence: CASSSQGGADTEAFF.